The text below deals with one T cell receptor (beta chain). Primers: 60 Vbeta forward and 13 Jbeta reverse. Here immunoSEQ multiplex PCR was the method, and the copy in TCRdb shows in-frame clones only, minus some. The sample contains about 120,000 clones, 70% to 80% of which appear only once. This sample was taken from a study of cytomegalovirus exposure and HLA in healthy donors. From germline, CDR1 is SGHRS and CDR2 YFSETQ. There are 15 residues in the CDR3. V was cut by 5 bases and J by 0 bases, with 13 bases left in between. This clonotype was sampled from a female donor in good health and CMV-seronegative. This chain uses TRBV5-1 with TRBJ2-3, with D possibly matching TRBD2 (7 bases). The sequenced sample consisted of PBMCs. This chain's CDR3 is CASRGGGGSTDTQYF. The CDR3 DNA is TGCGCCAGCAGGGGAGGGGGAGGTAGCACAGATACGCAGTATTTT.